This is a list of T cell receptor beta chains from one sample in a study of cytomegalovirus exposure and HLA in healthy donors. The assay was immunoSEQ multiplex PCR, and TCRdb's table has in-frame clones only and misses some. The sample consists of some 290,000 clones, approximately 88% of them appearing once. The sample comprised PBMCs. The receptors derive from a man aged 25-45 years in good health and CMV-seronegative. Each CDR3 is given with its conserved first and last residue. A D gene is named only where the DNA matches it firmly. Clone sizes are given selectively: once, few, many, or a class where the clone is expanded.

cdr3_aa: CASSSMVDSSYNEQFF; cdr3_nt: TGTGCCAGCAGCTCCATGGTAGATAGCTCCTACAATGAGCAGTTCTTC; v_call: TRBV7-6; clone_size: -; j_call: TRBJ2-1; d_call: -
cdr3_aa: CASSSDRNTEAFF; cdr3_nt: TGTGCCAGTAGTTCGGACAGAAACACTGAAGCTTTCTTT; v_call: TRBV19; clone_size: -; j_call: TRBJ1-1; d_call: -
cdr3_aa: CASRMGVVGLPNEKLFF; cdr3_nt: TGTGCCAGCAGAATGGGTGTTGTGGGGCTACCTAATGAAAAACTGTTTTTT; v_call: TRBV27; clone_size: -; j_call: TRBJ1-4; d_call: -
cdr3_aa: CASSEVRDSSYEQYF; cdr3_nt: TGTGCCAGCAGTGAGGTCAGGGATAGCTCCTACGAGCAGTACTTC; v_call: TRBV6-1; clone_size: -; j_call: TRBJ2-7; d_call: -
cdr3_aa: CASSIRGATGELFF; cdr3_nt: TGTGCCAGTAGTATACGGGGGGCGACCGGGGAGCTGTTTTTT; v_call: TRBV19; clone_size: -; j_call: TRBJ2-2; d_call: -
cdr3_aa: CASSPQSGTKGTYEQYF; cdr3_nt: TGTGCCAGCTCACCGCAGTCCGGGACAAAAGGAACCTACGAGCAGTACTTC; v_call: TRBV18; clone_size: -; j_call: TRBJ2-7; d_call: -
cdr3_aa: CASSYSPGSYGYTF; cdr3_nt: TGTGCCAGCAGTTACTCGCCAGGATCCTATGGCTACACCTTC; v_call: TRBV6-5; clone_size: -; j_call: TRBJ1-2; d_call: -
cdr3_aa: CAKPGQGDHEQFF; cdr3_nt: TGTGCCAAACCGGGACAGGGGGACCATGAGCAGTTCTTC; v_call: TRBV21-1; clone_size: -; j_call: TRBJ2-1; d_call: -
cdr3_aa: CASSGQTNRGGYGYTF; cdr3_nt: TGTGCCAGCAGCGGACAGACGAACAGGGGAGGCTATGGCTACACCTTC; v_call: TRBV9; clone_size: -; j_call: TRBJ1-2; d_call: TRBD1
cdr3_aa: CASRAGTGGNYGYTF; cdr3_nt: TGTGCCAGCAGGGCCGGGACAGGTGGGAACTATGGCTACACCTTC; v_call: TRBV6-6; clone_size: -; j_call: TRBJ1-2; d_call: TRBD1
cdr3_aa: CASSESIGGRQPQHF; cdr3_nt: TGCGCCAGCAGTGAGTCTATCGGGGGTAGGCAGCCCCAGCATTTT; v_call: TRBV10-1; clone_size: -; j_call: TRBJ1-5; d_call: -
cdr3_aa: CASSYTRSSTDTQYF; cdr3_nt: TGTGCCAGCAGTTACACCAGGTCAAGCACAGATACGCAGTATTTT; v_call: TRBV6-6; clone_size: -; j_call: TRBJ2-3; d_call: -
cdr3_aa: CAWSRKTQGSGNTIYF; cdr3_nt: TGTGCCTGGAGTCGCAAAACCCAGGGCTCTGGAAACACCATATATTTT; v_call: TRBV30; clone_size: -; j_call: TRBJ1-3; d_call: -
cdr3_aa: CASSQYMTDGSNYGYTF; cdr3_nt: TGTGCCAGCAGCCAATACATGACAGACGGGTCTAACTATGGCTACACCTTC; v_call: TRBV4-2; clone_size: -; j_call: TRBJ1-2; d_call: -
cdr3_aa: CASSPLIELNTEAFF; cdr3_nt: TGTGCCAGCTCACCCCTAATCGAGTTGAACACTGAAGCTTTCTTT; v_call: TRBV18; clone_size: -; j_call: TRBJ1-1; d_call: -
cdr3_aa: CASSQDRGFRGVYEQYF; cdr3_nt: TGTGCCAGCAGCCAAGACCGAGGTTTCCGGGGAGTGTACGAGCAGTACTTC; v_call: TRBV14; clone_size: -; j_call: TRBJ2-7; d_call: -
cdr3_aa: CASSHLGGGEQFF; cdr3_nt: TGTGCCAGCAGCCACCTTGGGGGCGGTGAGCAGTTCTTC; v_call: TRBV7-8; clone_size: -; j_call: TRBJ2-1; d_call: -
cdr3_aa: CASIHDRQNTEAFF; cdr3_nt: TGCGCCAGCATTCATGACAGGCAGAACACTGAAGCTTTCTTT; v_call: TRBV10-1; clone_size: few; j_call: TRBJ1-1; d_call: -
cdr3_aa: CASSYSPDRTYEQYF; cdr3_nt: TGTGCCAGCAGTTACTCACCGGACAGGACCTACGAGCAGTACTTC; v_call: TRBV6-5; clone_size: few; j_call: TRBJ2-7; d_call: TRBD1
cdr3_aa: CASSEMGGPGEQYF; cdr3_nt: TGTGCCAGCAGTGAAATGGGGGGGCCGGGGGAGCAGTACTTC; v_call: TRBV2; clone_size: -; j_call: TRBJ2-7; d_call: -
cdr3_aa: CASSLRGAHYNEQFF; cdr3_nt: TGTGCCAGCAGTTTACGGGGGGCCCACTACAATGAGCAGTTCTTC; v_call: TRBV27; clone_size: -; j_call: TRBJ2-1; d_call: -
cdr3_aa: CASSLGTGGEKLEAFF; cdr3_nt: TGTGCCAGCAGCTTAGGGACAGGGGGCGAAAAGCTTGAAGCTTTCTTT; v_call: TRBV7-8; clone_size: -; j_call: TRBJ1-1; d_call: TRBD1
cdr3_aa: CASSLAPGAEQYF; cdr3_nt: TGCGCCAGCAGCTTGGCACCAGGGGCCGAGCAGTACTTC; v_call: TRBV5-1; clone_size: -; j_call: TRBJ2-7; d_call: -
cdr3_aa: CASSPSDSYGYTF; cdr3_nt: TGCGCCAGCAGCCCATCGGACAGCTATGGCTACACCTTC; v_call: TRBV4-1; clone_size: -; j_call: TRBJ1-2; d_call: -
cdr3_aa: CASSRDRANEKLFF; cdr3_nt: TGTGCCAGCAGTAGGGACAGAGCTAATGAAAAACTGTTTTTT; v_call: TRBV27; clone_size: -; j_call: TRBJ1-4; d_call: TRBD1
cdr3_aa: CASSRSGGELFF; cdr3_nt: TGCGCCAGCAGCCGATCGGGAGGGGAGCTGTTTTTT; v_call: TRBV5-1; clone_size: few; j_call: TRBJ2-2; d_call: -
cdr3_aa: CASLAQGAQYF; cdr3_nt: TGTGCCAGCCTCGCACAGGGGGCGCAGTATTTT; v_call: TRBV2; clone_size: -; j_call: TRBJ2-3; d_call: TRBD1
cdr3_aa: CATSREKGAFHEQYF; cdr3_nt: TGTGCCACCAGCAGAGAGAAGGGGGCTTTCCACGAGCAGTACTTC; v_call: TRBV15; clone_size: once; j_call: TRBJ2-7; d_call: TRBD1
cdr3_aa: CASSTVPDTEAFF; cdr3_nt: TGTGCCAGCTCGACAGTTCCTGACACTGAAGCTTTCTTT; v_call: TRBV7-9; clone_size: -; j_call: TRBJ1-1; d_call: -
cdr3_aa: CASSYGATDTQYF; cdr3_nt: TGTGCCAGCAGTTACGGGGCCACAGATACGCAGTATTTT; v_call: TRBV6-5; clone_size: -; j_call: TRBJ2-3; d_call: -
cdr3_aa: CASSTQGSGNTIYF; cdr3_nt: TGTGCCAGCAGCACACAGGGTTCTGGAAACACCATATATTTT; v_call: TRBV2; clone_size: -; j_call: TRBJ1-3; d_call: -
cdr3_aa: CASSQDTSTDTQYF; cdr3_nt: TGTGCCAGCAGCCAGGACACTTCCACAGATACGCAGTATTTT; v_call: TRBV7-9; clone_size: -; j_call: TRBJ2-3; d_call: -
cdr3_aa: CASSYTTGVVGEKLFF; cdr3_nt: TGTGCCAGCAGTTACACGACAGGGGTAGTTGGTGAAAAACTGTTTTTT; v_call: TRBV2; clone_size: -; j_call: TRBJ1-4; d_call: TRBD1
cdr3_aa: CAGQGIRTAEAFF; cdr3_nt: TGTGCCGGACAGGGGATACGAACAGCTGAAGCTTTCTTT; v_call: TRBV6-1; clone_size: -; j_call: TRBJ1-1; d_call: TRBD1
cdr3_aa: CASSRRQYNNSPLHF; cdr3_nt: TGTGCCAGCAGTCGCCGACAATATAACAATTCACCCCTCCACTTT; v_call: TRBV6-5; clone_size: once; j_call: TRBJ1-6; d_call: -
cdr3_aa: CAISDPTGNNSPLHF; cdr3_nt: TGTGCCATCAGTGACCCGACGGGGAATAATTCACCCCTCCACTTT; v_call: TRBV10-3; clone_size: -; j_call: TRBJ1-6; d_call: -
cdr3_aa: CASSEGNPSVAFF; cdr3_nt: TGTGCCAGCAGTGAGGGCAACCCTTCGGTCGCTTTCTTT; v_call: TRBV6-4; clone_size: -; j_call: TRBJ1-1; d_call: -
cdr3_aa: CASSLPRGHETQYF; cdr3_nt: TGTGCCAGCAGCCTACCCAGGGGGCACGAGACCCAGTACTTC; v_call: TRBV7-2; clone_size: -; j_call: TRBJ2-5; d_call: TRBD1
cdr3_aa: CASGLASGVTDTQYF; cdr3_nt: TGTGCTAGTGGTTTAGCGAGCGGGGTCACAGATACGCAGTATTTT; v_call: TRBV12-5; clone_size: -; j_call: TRBJ2-3; d_call: TRBD2
cdr3_aa: CASSRDTGELFF; cdr3_nt: TGTGCCAGCAGCCGAGACACCGGGGAGCTGTTTTTT; v_call: TRBV7-6; clone_size: -; j_call: TRBJ2-2; d_call: -
cdr3_aa: CASSIRPITGTRNYGYTF; cdr3_nt: TGTGCCAGCAGTATCCGCCCCATTACAGGAACCAGAAACTATGGCTACACCTTC; v_call: TRBV7-2; clone_size: -; j_call: TRBJ1-2; d_call: -
cdr3_aa: CASSLVPGPGEAFF; cdr3_nt: TGTGCCAGCAGCTTGGTGCCAGGCCCTGGTGAGGCTTTCTTT; v_call: TRBV5-6; clone_size: -; j_call: TRBJ1-1; d_call: -
cdr3_aa: CASSTGLADVSEQYF; cdr3_nt: TGTGCCAGCAGCACGGGACTAGCTGATGTATCCGAGCAGTACTTC; v_call: TRBV7-9; clone_size: few; j_call: TRBJ2-7; d_call: TRBD2
cdr3_aa: CASSDTSPLHF; cdr3_nt: TGTGCCAGCAGCGACACATCACCCCTCCACTTT; v_call: TRBV7-9; clone_size: -; j_call: TRBJ1-6; d_call: -
cdr3_aa: CAWDTSYEQYF; cdr3_nt: TGTGCCTGGGACACTTCCTACGAGCAGTACTTC; v_call: TRBV6-1; clone_size: few; j_call: TRBJ2-7; d_call: -
cdr3_aa: CASSQEGRGKAYEQYF; cdr3_nt: TGCGCCAGCAGCCAAGAAGGCAGGGGTAAGGCCTACGAGCAGTACTTC; v_call: TRBV5-4; clone_size: -; j_call: TRBJ2-7; d_call: -
cdr3_aa: CASSSGQNTEAFF; cdr3_nt: TGTGCCAGTAGTTCGGGACAGAACACTGAAGCTTTCTTT; v_call: TRBV19; clone_size: -; j_call: TRBJ1-1; d_call: -
cdr3_aa: CASSSVAGQGHSPLHF; cdr3_nt: TGCGCCAGCAGCTCGGTGGCGGGACAGGGGCATTCACCCCTCCACTTT; v_call: TRBV5-1; clone_size: -; j_call: TRBJ1-6; d_call: TRBD1
cdr3_aa: CASSFAGTEYGYTF; cdr3_nt: TGTGCCAGCAGCTTCGCTGGGACAGAATATGGCTACACCTTC; v_call: TRBV7-6; clone_size: -; j_call: TRBJ1-2; d_call: TRBD1
cdr3_aa: CASSAGQMNTEAFF; cdr3_nt: TGCGCCAGCAGCGCGGGACAGATGAACACTGAAGCTTTCTTT; v_call: TRBV4-1; clone_size: -; j_call: TRBJ1-1; d_call: TRBD1
cdr3_aa: CASSQDGDISGANVLTF; cdr3_nt: TGCGCCAGCAGCCAAGATGGGGACATCTCTGGGGCCAACGTCCTGACTTTC; v_call: TRBV4-3; clone_size: -; j_call: TRBJ2-6; d_call: -
cdr3_aa: CASSSSQGTHNEQFF; cdr3_nt: TGTGCCAGCAGCTCCTCACAGGGCACCCACAATGAGCAGTTCTTC; v_call: TRBV7-6; clone_size: -; j_call: TRBJ2-1; d_call: -
cdr3_aa: CASSLGRTGKDTEAFF; cdr3_nt: TGTGCCAGCAGCTTAGGCCGGACAGGGAAAGATACTGAAGCTTTCTTT; v_call: TRBV11-2; clone_size: -; j_call: TRBJ1-1; d_call: TRBD1